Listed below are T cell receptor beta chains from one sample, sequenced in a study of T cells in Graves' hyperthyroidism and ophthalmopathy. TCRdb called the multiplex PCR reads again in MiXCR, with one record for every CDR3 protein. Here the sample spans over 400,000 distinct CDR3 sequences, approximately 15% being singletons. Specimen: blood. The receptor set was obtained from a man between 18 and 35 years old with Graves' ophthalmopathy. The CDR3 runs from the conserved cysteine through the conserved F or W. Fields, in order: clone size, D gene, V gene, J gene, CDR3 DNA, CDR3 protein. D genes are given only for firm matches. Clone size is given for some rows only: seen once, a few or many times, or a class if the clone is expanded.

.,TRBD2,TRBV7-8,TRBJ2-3,TGTGCCGGAGGACTAGCGATAGATACGCAGTATTTT,CAGGLAIDTQYF
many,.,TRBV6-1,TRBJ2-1,TGTGCCAGCAGTGAAGCAGGTTTGGCGGGAATCCCCTTCAATGAGCAGTTCTTC,CASSEAGLAGIPFNEQFF
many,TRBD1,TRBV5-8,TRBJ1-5,TGCGCCAGCAGCACCGGACAGGGAGATCAGCCCCAGCATTTT,CASSTGQGDQPQHF
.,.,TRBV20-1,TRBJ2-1,TGCAGTGCTTATTTAGAACGGGACCAACTCAATGAGCAGTTCTTC,CSAYLERDQLNEQFF
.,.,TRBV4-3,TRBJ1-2,TGCGCCAGCAGCCAAGCTTACAGCAATTACTATGGCTACACCTTC,CASSQAYSNYYGYTF
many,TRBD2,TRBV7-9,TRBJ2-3,TGTGCCAGCAGCTTAGCTGATAGCGGGGCCACAGATACGCAGTATTTT,CASSLADSGATDTQYF
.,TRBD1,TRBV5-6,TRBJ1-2,TGTGCCAGCAGCTCCAGACAGGGCTTGGTTTATGGCTACACCTTC,CASSSRQGLVYGYTF
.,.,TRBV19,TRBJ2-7,TGTGCCAGTAAGGAAGGGGGTGGAGACGAGCAGTACTTC,CASKEGGGDEQYF
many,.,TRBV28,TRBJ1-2,TGTGCCAGCAGTTTAAAGGGACCCTATGGCTACACCTTC,CASSLKGPYGYTF
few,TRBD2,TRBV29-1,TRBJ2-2,TGCAGCGTGCTTTTAGCGGGAGCGGGCACCGGGGAGCTGTTTTTT,CSVLLAGAGTGELFF
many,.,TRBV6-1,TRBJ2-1,TGTGCCAGCAGCCCCGATGGTCTAGCGATGCCGAGCTCCTACAATGAGCAGTTCTTC,CASSPDGLAMPSSYNEQFF
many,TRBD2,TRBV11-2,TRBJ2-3,TGTGCCAGCAGCTTAAGTGGGCTAGCGGGAGATACGCAGTATTTT,CASSLSGLAGDTQYF
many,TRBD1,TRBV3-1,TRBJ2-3,TGTGCCAGCAGCCACGGGACAGGGACTCAGTATTTT,CASSHGTGTQYF
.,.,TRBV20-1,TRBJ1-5,TGCAGTGCTAGGGCCGCAGGAGGGGTTAATCAGCCCCAGCATTTT,CSARAAGGVNQPQHF
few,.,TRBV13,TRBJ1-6,TGTGCCAGCAGCTTAGCCGGACGGAATAATTCACCCCTCCACTTT,CASSLAGRNNSPLHF
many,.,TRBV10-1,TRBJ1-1,TGCGCCAGCAAGGTGGGATGGAACACTGAAGCTTTCTTT,CASKVGWNTEAFF
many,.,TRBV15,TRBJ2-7,TGTGCCACCAGCAGTGAGAGGACCTACGAGCAGTACTTC,CATSSERTYEQYF
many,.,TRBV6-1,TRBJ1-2,TGTGCCAGCAGTGAAGCAGGGGGGTATGGCTACACCTTC,CASSEAGGYGYTF
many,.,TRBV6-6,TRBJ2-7,TGTGCCAGCAGTTACTCAGGGGCCCAGGTCGGGCCCTACGAGCAGTACTTC,CASSYSGAQVGPYEQYF
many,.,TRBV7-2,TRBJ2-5,TGTGCCAGCAGCTTCTCAGGGACAAGTCTCCAAGAGACCCAGTACTTC,CASSFSGTSLQETQYF
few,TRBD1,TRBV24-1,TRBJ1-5,TGTGCCACCAGTGATCGGACAGGGCGAGGCAATCAGCCCCAGCATTTT,CATSDRTGRGNQPQHF
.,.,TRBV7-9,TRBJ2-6,TGTGCCAGCAGCCCAGGGGACACCCCTACGGAGGTCCTGACTTTC,CASSPGDTPTEVLTF
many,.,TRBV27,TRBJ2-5,TGTGCCAGCAGTTTAAGAGGGGCCGAGACCCAGTACTTC,CASSLRGAETQYF
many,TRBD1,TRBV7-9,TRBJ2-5,TGTGCCAGCAGCTCGGGACAGGGGGTGCCCCAAGAGACCCAGTACTTC,CASSSGQGVPQETQYF
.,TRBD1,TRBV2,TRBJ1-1,TGTGCCAGCAGTGGACAGGGGTTCACTGAAGCTTTCTTT,CASSGQGFTEAFF
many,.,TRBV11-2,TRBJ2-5,TGTGCCAGCAGCTTATCCAGAGGTATTAGGCAAGAGACCCAGTACTTC,CASSLSRGIRQETQYF
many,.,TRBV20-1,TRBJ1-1,TGCAGTGCTATGGTGGGGCTTCTGAACACTGAAGCTTTCTTT,CSAMVGLLNTEAFF
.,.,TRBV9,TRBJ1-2,TGTGCCAGCAGCGTAGGGGCCAAGTCGGCTAACTATGGCTACACCTTC,CASSVGAKSANYGYTF
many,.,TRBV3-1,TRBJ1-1,TGTGCCAGCAGCCGCCTGGACAGAGACACTGAAGCTTTCTTT,CASSRLDRDTEAFF
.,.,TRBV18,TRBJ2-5,TGTGCCAGCTCACCTCTTGATGGGGGAGAGACCCAGTACTTC,CASSPLDGGETQYF
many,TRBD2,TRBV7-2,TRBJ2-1,TGTGCCAGCAGCCCGGGACTAGCGGGGGGAATCAATGAGCAGTTCTTC,CASSPGLAGGINEQFF
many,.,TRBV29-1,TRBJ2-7,TGCAGCGCCGAAGAAACAGGCGAGCAGTACTTC,CSAEETGEQYF
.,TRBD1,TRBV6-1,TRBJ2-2,TGTGCCAGCAGACCCGGACAGGAAGGGACCGGGGAGCTGTTTTTT,CASRPGQEGTGELFF
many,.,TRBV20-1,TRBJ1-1,TGCAGTGCGGAGGACAGTTCATACACTGAAGCTTTCTTT,CSAEDSSYTEAFF
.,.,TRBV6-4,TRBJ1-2,TGTGCCAGCAGTGACTCGAGTGGGTTTAGTGGCTACACCTTC,CASSDSSGFSGYTF
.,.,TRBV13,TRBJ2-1,TGTGCCAGCAGCTTCTCCAGAGGCAATGAGCAGTTCTTC,CASSFSRGNEQFF
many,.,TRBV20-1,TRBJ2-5,TGCAGTGCTAGAAGACAAGGGAGCAGCCAGTACTTC,CSARRQGSSQYF
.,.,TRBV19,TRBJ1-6,TGTGCCAGTAGTCCATCAGTAAGCTCCTATAATTCACCCCTCCACTTT,CASSPSVSSYNSPLHF
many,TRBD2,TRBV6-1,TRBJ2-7,TGTGCCAGCAGTACGAGGACTAGCGGGGGCTACGAGCAGTACTTC,CASSTRTSGGYEQYF
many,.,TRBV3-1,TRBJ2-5,TGTGCCAGCAGCAGGGGGACCCAAGAGACCCAGTACTTC,CASSRGTQETQYF
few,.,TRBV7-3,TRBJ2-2,TGTGCCAGCAGCTCCCCAGGGCGCGGGGAGCTGTTTTTT,CASSSPGRGELFF
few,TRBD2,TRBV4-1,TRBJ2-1,TGCGCCAGCAGCCAAGAAGCCCTAGCGGCGTATGAGCAGTTCTTC,CASSQEALAAYEQFF
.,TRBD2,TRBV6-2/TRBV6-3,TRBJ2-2,TGTGCCAGCAGACCCCTAGGACTAGCGGAGAACACCGGGGAGCTGTTTTTT,CASRPLGLAENTGELFF
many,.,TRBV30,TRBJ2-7,TGTGCCTGGAGCCAGGGATACGAGCAGTACTTC,CAWSQGYEQYF
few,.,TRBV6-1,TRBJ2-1,TGTGCCAGCATTCGGGGTGGGGGGCGGACGGGTTACAATGAGCAGCTCTTC,CASIRGGGRTGYNEQLF
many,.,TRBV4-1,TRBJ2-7,TGCGCCAGCAGCCAAGTAACAGCGTCCTACGAGCAGTACTTC,CASSQVTASYEQYF
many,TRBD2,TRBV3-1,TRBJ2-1,TGTGCCAGCAGCCAAGAACCTAGCGGGATCTACAATGAGCAGTTCTTC,CASSQEPSGIYNEQFF